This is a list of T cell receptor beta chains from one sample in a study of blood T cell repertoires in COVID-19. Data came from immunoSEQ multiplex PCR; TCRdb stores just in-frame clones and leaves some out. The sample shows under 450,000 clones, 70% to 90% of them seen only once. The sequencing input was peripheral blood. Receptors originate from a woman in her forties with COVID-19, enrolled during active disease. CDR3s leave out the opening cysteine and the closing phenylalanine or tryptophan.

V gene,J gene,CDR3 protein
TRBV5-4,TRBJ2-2,ASSLGGQVNTGELF
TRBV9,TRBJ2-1,ASSVVSNEQF
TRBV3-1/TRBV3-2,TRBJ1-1,ASSQDLGRITEAF
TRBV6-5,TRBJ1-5,ASTLDMSNQPQH
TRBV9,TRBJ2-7,ASSPHGGSGPGEQY
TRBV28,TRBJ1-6,ASSLVQGNSPLH
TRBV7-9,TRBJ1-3,ASSRVSSGNTIY
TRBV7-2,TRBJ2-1,ASSLDWGDEQF
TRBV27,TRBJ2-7,ASSLAGEKPYEQY
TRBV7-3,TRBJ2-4,ASSLGPTGSKNIQY
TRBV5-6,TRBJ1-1,ASSFPGRVAEAF
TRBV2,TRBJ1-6,ASSNQGQGVNSPLH
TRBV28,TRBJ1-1,ASILQDRGEAF
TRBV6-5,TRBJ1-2,ASSYLPTGIDYGYT
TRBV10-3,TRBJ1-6,AISESDRGRNSPLH
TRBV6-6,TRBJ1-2,ASSAGASSGGYT
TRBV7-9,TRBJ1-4,ASSSWAQTNEKLF